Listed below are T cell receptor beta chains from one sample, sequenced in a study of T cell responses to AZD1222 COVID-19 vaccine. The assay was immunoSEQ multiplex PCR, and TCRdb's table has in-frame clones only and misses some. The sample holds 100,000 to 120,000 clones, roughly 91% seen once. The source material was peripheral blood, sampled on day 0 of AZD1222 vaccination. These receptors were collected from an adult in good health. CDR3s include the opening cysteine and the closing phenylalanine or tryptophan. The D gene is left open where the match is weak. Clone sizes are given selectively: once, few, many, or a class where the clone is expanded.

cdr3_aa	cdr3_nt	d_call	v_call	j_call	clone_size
CASSLEQQGTNSPLHF	TGCGCCAGCAGCCTCGAGCAACAGGGAACTAATTCACCCCTCCACTTT	.	TRBV5-1	TRBJ1-6	.
CASSLHENSPLHF	TGTGCCAGCAGTTTACATGAAAATTCACCCCTCCACTTT	.	TRBV27	TRBJ1-6	.
CASSLGQNNEQFF	TGTGCTAGCAGCTTAGGGCAAAACAATGAGCAGTTCTTC	.	TRBV7-7	TRBJ2-1	.
CASSLVAGVGNEQFF	TGCGCCAGCAGCTTGGTTGCAGGGGTGGGCAATGAGCAGTTCTTC	.	TRBV5-1	TRBJ2-1	.
CASSGLAGEGETQYF	TGTGCCAGCAGTGGACTAGCGGGAGAAGGGGAGACCCAGTACTTC	TRBD2	TRBV2	TRBJ2-5	.
CATSGGFSYEQYF	TGTGCCACCAGTGGGGGGTTCTCCTACGAGCAGTACTTC	.	TRBV24-1	TRBJ2-7	.
CASRTDGQGHEQYF	TGTGCCAGCAGAACCGATGGACAGGGCCACGAGCAGTACTTC	TRBD1	TRBV6-5	TRBJ2-7	.
CASSIDRAGTNSGANVLTF	TGTGCCAGTAGTATAGATAGGGCCGGGACGAACTCTGGGGCCAACGTCCTGACTTTC	.	TRBV19	TRBJ2-6	.
CASSLNQGETQYF	TGCGCCAGCAGCCTAAATCAGGGGGAGACCCAGTACTTC	.	TRBV4-1	TRBJ2-5	.
CASSIDNQPQHF	TGTGCCAGTAGTATAGACAATCAGCCCCAGCATTTT	.	TRBV19	TRBJ1-5	.
CASSLGQFSYTF	TGTGCCAGCAGCTTAGGACAGTTCTCCTACACCTTC	.	TRBV7-2	TRBJ1-2	.
CSVESARDYEQYF	TGCAGCGTTGAATCCGCGCGGGACTACGAGCAGTACTTC	.	TRBV29-1	TRBJ2-7	.
CASSSQGIHPYNEQFF	TGTGCCAGTAGTAGTCAGGGGATCCATCCCTACAATGAGCAGTTCTTC	.	TRBV19	TRBJ2-1	.
CATSSRTGENSPLHF	TGTGCCACCAGCAGCCGGACAGGGGAGAATTCACCCCTCCACTTT	TRBD1	TRBV15	TRBJ1-6	.
CASSSGQMDTQYF	TGTGCCAGCAGCTCCGGACAGATGGATACGCAGTATTTT	.	TRBV7-3	TRBJ2-3	.
CASRPTYRGQQETQYF	TGTGCCAGTAGACCAACGTACAGGGGGCAACAAGAGACCCAGTACTTC	TRBD1	TRBV19	TRBJ2-5	few
CASSLAGTPQETQYF	TGCGCCAGCAGCTTGGCCGGGACCCCGCAAGAGACCCAGTACTTC	.	TRBV5-1	TRBJ2-5	.